Following are 18 T cell receptor beta chains from one sample sequenced in a study of graft-versus-host responses after intestinal transplantation. This table comes from immunoSEQ multiplex PCR, and its TCRdb copy is limited to in-frame clones, with some not included. The sample yields roughly 15,000 clones, 70% to 85% seen once. Graft samples were processed, releasing intraepithelial and lamina propria lymphocytes. Sequenced here: ileum tissue, sampled 27 days after intestinal transplant. The source is a human patient who received an intestinal transplant, so some T cells may come from the graft donor.

The chain has TRBV5-1 and TRBJ2-2; D ambiguous. This CDR3 comprises 15 residues. The V end lost 0 bases, the J end lost 1 base, and 7 bases lay between the germline ends. Germline V lookup: CDR1 SGHRS, CDR2 YFSETQ. CDR3 in amino acids: CASSLDYRNTGELFF. Written as DNA, the CDR3 is TGCGCCAGCAGCTTGGACTACCGGAACACCGGGGAGCTGTTTTTT.

J is TRBJ2-1 and V is TRBV4-3; 8 bases fit TRBD1. Trimming cost V 0 bases and J 8 bases; bases outside gene matches: 6. The length of the CDR3 is 15 residues. CDR1 LGHNA and CDR2 YSLEER come from the germline V gene. The CDR3 nucleotides are TGCGCCAGCAGCCAAGATAGGGGACAGGCCGATGAGCAGTTCTTC. It translates to CASSQDRGQADEQFF.

The chain is built from TRBV7-9 and TRBJ2-2; 8 positions match TRBD1. There are 16 residues in the CDR3. The trim removed 6 bases at V and 0 bases at J, leaving 6 bases unmatched. Germline V CDR1 and CDR2: SEHNR, FQNEAQ (reference sequence). The CDR3: CASRITGGSNTGELFF. The CDR3 nucleotides are TGTGCCAGCAGAATAACAGGGGGTTCGAACACCGGGGAGCTGTTTTTT.

The rearrangement uses TRBV28 and TRBJ1-4; 8 bases are a match to TRBD1. This CDR3 is 15 amino acids long. The germline V gene has CDR1 MDHEN and CDR2 SYDVKM. The V gene end was trimmed by 4 bases and the J gene end by 7 bases; junction bases not matched to a gene: 8. The CDR3 DNA sequence: TGTGCCAGCAGTTCCCCAGGGGGCTTTGGTGAAAAACTGTTTTTT. Translated: CASSSPGGFGEKLFF.

A note on this clone: The same CDR3 is also encoded by other DNA sequences in this sample. The V call is TRBV6-5, the J call TRBJ2-3; TRBD2 aligns across 7 bases. This CDR3 has 15 amino acids. Germline values: CDR1 MNHEY, CDR2 SVGAGI. The V segment lost 2 bases and the J segment 1 base; nucleotides outside the gene matches: 3. The CDR3 sequence is CASSYVAGGTDTQYF. The CDR3 bases are TGTGCCAGCAGTTACGTCGCGGGGGGCACAGATACGCAGTATTTT.

J is TRBJ1-5 and V is TRBV10-2; D may be TRBD1 (6 bases). The germline V gene encodes CDR1 WSHSY and CDR2 SAAADI. This CDR3 has 18 amino acids. Trimming cost V 6 bases and J 5 bases, with 26 bases left between them. In DNA, the CDR3 is TGCGCCAGCAGCGCCCCCCTTTCTCAGGGGATGGGGCATCAGCCCCAGCATTTT. Translating gives CASSAPLSQGMGHQPQHF.

The CDR3, as DNA: TGTGCCAGTAGGGGGACAGGGGGCCGGGGTGAAGCTTTCTTT. Translating it yields CASRGTGGRGEAFF. The chain combines TRBV19 with TRBJ1-1, with 12 bases fitting TRBD1. This CDR3 contains 14 residues. V was clipped by 6 bases and J by 7 bases; unmatched bases: 6. Germline V gene data show CDR1 as LNHDA and CDR2 as SQIVND (reference sequence).

V and J are TRBV30 and TRBJ2-2, with D hard to call. V was cut by 4 bases and J by 3 bases, with 9 bases left in between. The CDR3 runs 13 residues. The germline V gene has CDR1 GTSNPN and CDR2 SVGIG (reference sequence). As DNA, the CDR3 is TGTGCCTGGACCCCGCGAGACACCGGGGAGCTGTTTTTT. Its protein product is CAWTPRDTGELFF.

The chain links TRBV6-5 to TRBJ2-1; no reliable D call. CDR3 length: 16 residues. CDR1 and CDR2 (germline): MNHEY, SVGAGI. Trimming removed 0 bases at V and 0 bases at J, with 9 bases between. The CDR3 bases are TGTGCCAGCAGTTACTCGGGCAGATACTCCTACAATGAGCAGTTCTTC. Its translation: CASSYSGRYSYNEQFF.

The V call is TRBV5-1, the J call TRBJ1-1, with unresolved D. Trimming stripped 0 bases from V and 7 bases from J, with 7 bases between. CDR1 and CDR2 (germline): SGHRS, YFSETQ. The CDR3 spans 12 residues. In nucleotides, the CDR3 is TGCGCCAGCAGCTTGGATGGCAATGAAGCTTTCTTT. Translating gives CASSLDGNEAFF.

J is TRBJ1-1 and V is TRBV6-5, with a tentative D call TRBD1 (5 bases). Germline assignment: CDR1 MNHEY and CDR2 SVGAGI. CDR3 length equals 15 residues. Trimming cost V 6 bases and J 4 bases, with 18 bases left between them. CDR3 sequence reads: CASRQVMGGGTEAFF. CDR3 nucleotide sequence: TGTGCCAGCAGACAGGTCATGGGGGGGGGCACTGAAGCTTTCTTT.

V and J are TRBV6-6 and TRBJ1-3; no firm D call. There are 14 residues in the CDR3. The germline V and J ends were trimmed by 8 bases and 0 bases, with 11 bases remaining between them. The germline V gene has CDR1 MNHNY and CDR2 SVGAGI (reference sequence). CDR3 bases: TGTGCCAGCGTCCATCGGAGCTCTGGAAACACCATATATTTT. Amino acid sequence: CASVHRSSGNTIYF.

J is TRBJ2-4 and V is TRBV6-1; D ambiguous. The ends were cut back, 5 bases at V and 6 bases at J, with 8 bases in the middle. From germline, CDR1 is MNHNS and CDR2 SASEGT. This CDR3 comprises 12 residues. The CDR3 sequence: CASSIQINIQYF. Here the CDR3 DNA reads TGTGCCAGCAGTATACAGATAAACATTCAGTACTTC.

CDR3 amino acids: CASSSQMNTEAFF. The CDR3 DNA sequence: TGTGCCAGCAGCTCCCAAATGAACACTGAAGCTTTCTTT. The chain combines TRBV7-2 with TRBJ1-1; D ambiguous. Germline V CDR1 and CDR2: SGHTA, FQGNSA. The CDR3 is 13 amino acids. The V end was cut by 4 bases, the J end by 0 bases, with 6 bases between.

The chain has TRBV11-2 and TRBJ2-7; TRBD1 agrees at 7 bases. The junction had 11 bases not matched to a gene; V was cut back by 6 bases and J by 3 bases. The germline CDR1 and CDR2 sequences are SGHAT and FQNNGV. This CDR3 region has 15 residues. This CDR3 is CASRSTGPPYYEQYV. The CDR3 DNA reads TGTGCCAGCAGGTCGACAGGGCCTCCTTACTACGAGCAGTACGTC.

This rearrangement joins TRBV28 to TRBJ2-1; 9 nucleotides agree with TRBD2. Germline CDR1 MDHEN, CDR2 SYDVKM. There are 16 residues in the CDR3. V was clipped by 3 bases and J by 1 base; unmatched bases: 4. In DNA form, the CDR3 reads TGTGCCAGCAGTTTTTTGGCGGGGGGGTCCTACAATGAGCAGTTCTTC. Protein product: CASSFLAGGSYNEQFF. Using reference TRBV28 and TRBJ2-1 for the parts outside the CDR3, the full variable domain is DVKVTQSSRYLVKRTGEKVFLECVQDMDHENMFWYRQDPGLGLRLIYFSYDVKMKEKGDIPEGYSVSREKKERFSLILESASTNQTSMYLCASSFLAGGSYNEQFFGPGTRLTVL.

This clone has only a few counts. This rearrangement joins TRBV2 to TRBJ2-5, with D possibly matching TRBD1 (6 bases). The CDR3 runs to 14 residues. Germline lookup yields CDR1 SNHLY and CDR2 FYNNEI. V lost 8 bases and J lost 5, with 18 bases in between. In DNA form, the CDR3 reads TGTGCCAGCTTCGGACAGATTCCTTTTGAGACCCAGTACTTC. This encodes CASFGQIPFETQYF.

V gene TRBV5-1 combines with J gene TRBJ1-3; D perhaps matches TRBD1 (6 bases). Looked up from germline, CDR1 is SGHRS and CDR2 is YFSETQ. This CDR3 comprises 15 residues. The V gene lost 4 bases and the J gene lost 3 bases, with 14 bases spanning the gap. The CDR3 bases are TGCGCCAGCAGCAAGGACAGATCGAGTGGAAACACCATATATTTT. This gives the protein CASSKDRSSGNTIYF.